This T cell receptor (beta chain) was identified in a study of blood T cell repertoires in COVID-19. Background on the study: The origin of the acute and convalescent COVID-19 samples was the United States, Italy and Spain. Sources were T cells, B-cell-depleted T cells, or PBMCs; the material itself was cDNA or gDNA.

In the source study's methods: Amplifying reference gene primers gave estimates of nucleated cell counts. Sequencing used immunoSEQ multiplex PCR; TCRdb keeps in-frame clones, though not all of them. V, J and clone size reflect that table, while D and trimming were determined from the DNA. The data show some 170,000 clones, with around four fifths seen just once and roughly 9.5% held by the top ten. Germline CDR1 MNHEY, CDR2 SVGAGI. V lost 5 bases, J lost 5 bases, and 17 bases lay in between. The CDR3 has 15 amino acids. This receptor was taken from a woman older than 75 with active or convalescent COVID-19. The sample consisted of peripheral blood. V usage is TRBV6-5 and J usage is TRBJ2-3; D might be TRBD1 (7 bases). CDR3 residues: CASSPQGGPGDTQYF. CDR3 nucleotides: TGTGCCAGCAGTCCCCAGGGGGGCCCAGGAGATACGCAGTATTTT.